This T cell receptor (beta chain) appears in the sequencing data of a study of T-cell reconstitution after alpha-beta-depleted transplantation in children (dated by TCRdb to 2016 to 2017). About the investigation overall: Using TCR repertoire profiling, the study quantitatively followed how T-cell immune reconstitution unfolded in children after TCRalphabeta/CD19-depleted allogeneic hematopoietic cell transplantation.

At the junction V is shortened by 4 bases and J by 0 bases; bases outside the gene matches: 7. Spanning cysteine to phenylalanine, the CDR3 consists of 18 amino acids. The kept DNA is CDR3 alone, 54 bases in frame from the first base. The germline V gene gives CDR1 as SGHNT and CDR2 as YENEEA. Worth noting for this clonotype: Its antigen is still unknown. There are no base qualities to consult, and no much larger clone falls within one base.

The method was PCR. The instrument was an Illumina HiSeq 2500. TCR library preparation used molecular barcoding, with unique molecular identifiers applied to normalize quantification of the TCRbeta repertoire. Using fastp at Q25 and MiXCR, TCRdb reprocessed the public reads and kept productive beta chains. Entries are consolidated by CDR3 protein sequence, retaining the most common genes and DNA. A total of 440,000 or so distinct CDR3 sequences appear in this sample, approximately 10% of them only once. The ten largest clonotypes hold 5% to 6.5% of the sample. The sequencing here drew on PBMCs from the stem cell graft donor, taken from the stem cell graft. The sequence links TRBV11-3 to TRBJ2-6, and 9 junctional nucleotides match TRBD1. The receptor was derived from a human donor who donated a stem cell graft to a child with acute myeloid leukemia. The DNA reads TGTGCCAGCAGCTCCCGCGGGACAGGGCTCTCTGGGGCCAACGTCCTGACTTTC. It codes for CASSSRGTGLSGANVLTF.